In this sample, the clone carrying this T cell receptor (beta chain) turned up many times. Sequenced by immunoSEQ multiplex PCR; TCRdb stores in-frame clones only, minus some. The table has 150,000 to 200,000 clones, 82% seen once. Adults between about 18 and 95 years of age took part from under 25 US areas. From germline, CDR1 is LNHDA and CDR2 SQIVND (reference sequence). J gave up 9 bases and V 1 base, and 7 bases lay outside the gene matches. This CDR3 is 15 amino acids long. The sample originates from a study of blood T cell repertoires in COVID-19. About the study: The United States, Italy and Spain provided the acute and convalescent COVID-19 samples.

The sequenced material came from PBMCs or T cells enriched from blood (not recorded which). The origin of this receptor is a woman between 55 and 75 years old with acute COVID-19. The rearrangement joins TRBV19 to TRBJ2-2; 8 nucleotides align to TRBD2. The CDR3 DNA reads TGTGCCAGTAGTATAGTGAGCGGGAGTCGGAGGGAGCTGTTTTTT. It translates to CASSIVSGSRRELFF.